The source of this TCR beta chain is a study of blood T cell repertoires in COVID-19. Across the study: Spain, Italy and the United States supplied samples that represented acute and convalescent COVID-19. PBMCs, B-cell-depleted T cells, or T cells were the source of the cDNA or gDNA that made up the material.

The CDR3 contains 16 residues. The V gene's germline CDR1 is MNHEY and CDR2 SMNVEV (reference sequence). The V segment lost 5 bases and the J segment 1 base; nucleotides outside the gene matches: 6. Original processing notes: Reference gene primer amplification gave nucleated cell count estimates. Repertoires were generated with immunoSEQ multiplex PCR, while TCRdb's copy carries only in-frame clones and drops some. V, J and clone size derive from that table, while D and trimming were established from the DNA sequence. This repertoire shows 180,000 or so clones, about 90% found once; its top ten account for less than 1.5%. Each participant's cohort was designated according to participant-reported clinical history.

Sequenced input: PBMCs or T cells enriched from blood (not recorded which). The gene calls are TRBV27 and TRBJ2-3; 10 bases fit TRBD2. This TCR came from a human donor with acute COVID-19. The donor label of this sample is uncertain. In nucleotides, the CDR3 is TGTGCCAGCAGTCCAGTTCTAGCGGGGGGCACAGATACGCAGTATTTT. This translates into CASSPVLAGGTDTQYF.